This T cell receptor beta chain was recovered during a study of T cells in Graves' hyperthyroidism and ophthalmopathy. The wider study: Peripheral blood specimens were obtained at initial diagnosis, prior to any treatment.

Amplification of TCR beta CDR3 regions was performed using RNA transcripts as template. TCR CDR3 underwent first-round RT-PCR with the HTBI primer set. TCRdb re-called the multiplex PCR reads through MiXCR, storing one row per CDR3 protein. The profile shows roughly 330,000 distinct CDR3 sequences, around 17% of them singletons. Diagnoses used clinical symptoms, serum thyroxine and TRAb, thyroid ultrasound and orbital computed tomography. The CDR3 sequence is 13 residues long. Germline assignment: CDR1 SGHVS and CDR2 FQNEAQ. The trim removed 5 bases at V and 9 bases at J, leaving 7 bases unmatched. There are a few counts of this clonotype.

The rearrangement links TRBV7-8 to TRBJ2-1, with TRBD1 matching 7 bases. Material: blood. This receptor was obtained from a man aged 30-40 years with Graves' hyperthyroidism. The CDR3 DNA reads as TGTGCCAGCAGCAAGAAATCAGGGGGTGAGCAGTTCTTC. The encoded protein is CASSKKSGGEQFF.